The 19 T cell receptor beta chains listed next were all sequenced from one sample in a study of T cell responses to AZD1222 COVID-19 vaccine. Profiled with immunoSEQ multiplex PCR; TCRdb holds only in-frame clones, not every one. Of roughly 95,000 clones listed, around 90% are singletons. Sequences were derived from peripheral blood, sampled 28 days after the second AZD1222 dose. All receptors come from an adult who received the AZD1222 COVID-19 vaccine.

Turning to this clone: The sample has other DNA sequences that encode this CDR3 too. This rearrangement joins TRBV6-5 to TRBJ2-5; TRBD2 agrees at 7 bases. V was clipped by 2 bases and J by 1 base; unmatched bases: 4. Germline assignment: CDR1 MNHEY and CDR2 SVGAGI. The CDR3 contains 15 residues. The CDR3, as DNA: TGTGCCAGCAGTTACCTTGGACTAGGCCAAGAGACCCAGTACTTC. Its translation is CASSYLGLGQETQYF.

This chain uses TRBV6-6 with TRBJ2-5, with D perhaps TRBD1 or TRBD2 (5 bases each). CDR1 is MNHNY, CDR2 SVGAGI, per germline (reference sequence). This CDR3 region has 13 residues. The V end was cut by 0 bases, the J end by 5 bases, with 7 bases between. The CDR3 DNA reads TGTGCCAGCAGTTACTCAGGGGACGAGACCCAGTACTTC. Translation gives CASSYSGDETQYF.

The rearrangement uses TRBV5-1 and TRBJ2-3; 9 bases match TRBD2. V gave up 0 bases and J gave up 0 bases; unmatched junction bases: 5. Germline CDR1 and CDR2: SGHRS and YFSETQ. The CDR3 consists of 17 residues. CDR3 amino acids: CASSLEPAGGSTDTQYF. CDR3 bases: TGCGCCAGCAGCTTGGAGCCAGCGGGAGGAAGCACAGATACGCAGTATTTT.

This clone was detected once. The genes are TRBV2 and TRBJ2-2, with 11 bases matching TRBD2. The CDR3 is made up of 15 amino acids. Germline loops: CDR1 SNHLY, CDR2 FYNNEI. J lost 5 bases, V lost 7 bases, and 6 bases had no gene match. In DNA, the CDR3 is TGTGCCAGCAAACAACTAGCGGGGGAGACCGGGGAGCTGTTTTTT. It encodes CASKQLAGETGELFF.

J is TRBJ1-5 and V is TRBV28; D unclear. V was pared by 5 bases and J by 0 bases, with 20 bases between. Germline V CDR1 and CDR2: MDHEN, SYDVKM. The CDR3 runs to 18 residues. CDR3 residues: CASSHRPRASNSNQPQHF. The CDR3 coding sequence is TGTGCCAGCAGTCACCGACCGCGGGCCTCGAATAGCAATCAGCCCCAGCATTTT.

The chain uses TRBV10-1 and TRBJ2-1, with D perhaps TRBD1 or TRBD2 (5 bases each). Germline V gene sequence: CDR1 WNHNN, CDR2 SYGVQD (reference sequence). This CDR3 spans 13 amino acids. V was pared by 7 bases and J by 7 bases, with 14 bases between. The CDR3 reads CASNRDVGNEQFF. The DNA of the CDR3 is TGCGCCAGCAATCGGGACGTGGGAAATGAGCAGTTCTTC.

The chain uses TRBV18 and TRBJ1-6; possibly TRBD1 for D (6 bases). The germline CDR1 and CDR2 sequences are KGHSH and LQKENI. The germline V and J ends were trimmed by 2 bases and 15 bases, with 17 bases remaining between them. The CDR3 is 14 amino acids. The CDR3 coding sequence is TGTGCCAGCTCACCAAACAGGGCGCAGCTTGACCTCCACTTT. Protein product: CASSPNRAQLDLHF.

J is TRBJ1-2 and V is TRBV6-5, with 7 positions matching TRBD1. The CDR3 runs 13 residues. The J segment lost 4 bases and the V segment lost 10 bases, leaving 9 bases of the junction unmatched. Germline lookup yields CDR1 MNHEY and CDR2 SVGAGI. CDR3 nucleotide sequence: TGTGCCACCCGACCGGGACAGCCCTATGGCTACACCTTC. Amino acid sequence: CATRPGQPYGYTF.

This chain joins TRBV5-4 and TRBJ2-3, with a possible D match to TRBD2 (6 bases). CDR1 is SGHNT and CDR2 is YYREEE in the germline V gene (reference sequence). V gave up 0 bases and J gave up 0 bases, with 8 bases separating them. The CDR3 runs 15 residues. CDR3 amino acids: CASSLERGSTDTQYF. The CDR3 coding sequence is TGTGCCAGCAGCTTGGAACGGGGGAGCACAGATACGCAGTATTTT.

The V and J genes are TRBV18 and TRBJ1-4, with D perhaps TRBD1 (6 bases). The V end lost 0 bases, the J end lost 5 bases, and 16 bases lay between the germline ends. The CDR3 sequence is 17 residues long. The germline V gene has CDR1 KGHSH and CDR2 LQKENI. The CDR3 nucleotides are TGTGCCAGCTCACCACCCCCCGCCACAGGGCTCAATGAAAAACTGTTTTTT. This translates into CASSPPPATGLNEKLFF.

CDR3 nucleotides: TGCAGCGCCACTAGCGGGGGATACACAGATACGCAGTATTTT. Amino acid sequence: CSATSGGYTDTQYF. V is TRBV29-1 and J is TRBJ2-3, with 11 bases lining up with TRBD2. CDR1 and CDR2 from the germline V gene are SQVTM and ANQGSEA. After removal of 7 bases from V and 2 bases from J, the junction contained 5 bases not matched to a gene. CDR3 length: 14 residues.

The chain combines TRBV28 with TRBJ2-7; D is perhaps TRBD2 (5 bases). CDR1 is MDHEN, CDR2 SYDVKM, per germline. Trimming took off 0 bases at V and 10 bases at J, with 10 bases between the two ends. The CDR3 sequence is 12 residues long. CDR3 amino acids: CASSLWSSGQYF. The DNA for the CDR3 is TGTGCCAGCAGTTTATGGTCCAGCGGCCAGTACTTC.

This chain joins TRBV30 and TRBJ2-1; 10 positions match TRBD2. The V gene end was trimmed by 0 bases and the J gene end by 6 bases; junction bases not matched to a gene: 8. CDR1 and CDR2 (germline): GTSNPN, SVGIG (reference sequence). This CDR3 comprises 16 residues. The CDR3 is CAWSVLGAGGINEQFF. Written as DNA, the CDR3 is TGTGCCTGGAGTGTACTTGGAGCGGGGGGGATCAATGAGCAGTTCTTC.

The V gene is TRBV5-1, the J gene TRBJ2-1; 10 nucleotides line up with TRBD2. Germline CDR1 SGHRS, CDR2 YFSETQ. The CDR3 contains 15 residues. Trimming at V came to 2 bases and at J to 7 bases, leaving 6 bases not matched to a gene. The CDR3 nucleotides read TGCGCCAGCAGCTTTCTAGCGGGGGTTATGAATGAGCAGTTCTTC. Its translation: CASSFLAGVMNEQFF.

The chain combines TRBV6-5 with TRBJ1-5, with TRBD1 as a possible D gene (5 bases). CDR3 length equals 13 residues. Germline CDR1 and CDR2: MNHEY and SVGAGI. V was cut by 6 bases and J by 5 bases, with 11 bases left in between. This CDR3 is CASSREYYQPQHF. The CDR3 region has the DNA TGTGCCAGCAGCAGGGAGTACTATCAGCCCCAGCATTTT.

This clone is a singleton in its sample. The rearrangement links TRBV6-1 to TRBJ1-2; D ambiguous. Germline V gene lookup returns CDR1 MNHNS and CDR2 SASEGT. Trimming removed 1 base at V and 8 bases at J, with 8 bases between. The CDR3 is made up of 12 amino acids. CDR3 nucleotides: TGTGCCAGCAGTGAAGGTTATAGCGGCTACACCTTC. The encoded protein is CASSEGYSGYTF.

The chain links TRBV6-2 or TRBV6-3 to TRBJ2-1; TRBD1 or TRBD2 may be the D gene (5 bases each). The germline V and J ends were trimmed by 2 bases and 0 bases, with 8 bases remaining between them. Germline V gene lookup returns CDR1 MNHEY and CDR2 SVGEGT. The CDR3 contains 15 residues. The chain's CDR3 is CASSYEGSSYNEQFF. The CDR3 bases are TGTGCCAGCAGTTACGAGGGGAGCTCCTACAATGAGCAGTTCTTC.

This sequence joins TRBV29-1 and TRBJ1-2, with D unclear. Trimming shortened V by 7 bases and J by 7 bases, and 19 bases separated the two germline ends. The CDR3 length is 13 residues. The germline CDR1 and CDR2 sequences are SQVTM and ANQGSEA. CDR3 nucleotide sequence: TGCAGCGCATTAACGGGCCACACCGGTGGCTACACCTTC. It yields the protein CSALTGHTGGYTF.

The chain carries TRBV7-9 and TRBJ1-1; no clear D. The CDR3 length is 13 residues. The V gene's germline CDR1 is SEHNR and CDR2 FQNEAQ (reference sequence). The V end was cut by 3 bases, the J end by 6 bases, with 11 bases between. The CDR3 protein is CASSLVQSSEAFF. CDR3 sequence (DNA): TGTGCCAGCAGCTTGGTCCAGAGCTCTGAAGCTTTCTTT.